The T cell receptor beta chain under discussion was sequenced for a study of metastatic and nonmetastatic thyroid tumors. In the source study's methods: Construction of a distant-metastasis classifier for papillary thyroid cancer relied on CDR3 differences across clinicopathological groups. MiXCR reprocessed the PCR reads for TCRdb. TCRdb assigned the V and J calls; the authors' analysis was not used. The sample contains over 30,000 clones, 7% to 9% of which appear only once. The CDR3 extends over 15 amino acids. Trimming removed 4 bases from V and 5 bases from J; junction bases left unmatched: 7. Germline V gene lookup returns CDR1 SGHVS and CDR2 FQNEAQ. None of the patients had undergone any treatment ahead of thyroid surgery. This clone came up many times.

The material sequenced was blood. This receptor was obtained from a female donor with papillary thyroid cancer or a benign thyroid nodule (not recorded which). Some clones in this sample may be carry-over from other donors' samples. The rearrangement joins TRBV7-8 to TRBJ2-7; TRBD1 agrees at 11 bases. CDR3 bases: TGTGCCAGCAGCTCCACCGGGACAGGGGGTAACGAGCAGTACTTC. Translating gives CASSSTGTGGNEQYF.